The next 31 T cell receptor beta chains were all read from a single sample in a study of cytomegalovirus exposure and HLA in healthy donors. The data were produced by immunoSEQ multiplex PCR, yet TCRdb's version contains in-frame clones alone and is incomplete. The sample has over 100,000 clones; more than 75% are singletons. Sequenced material: PBMCs. The receptors were gathered from a woman under 30 in good health and CMV-seropositive.

This clone was seen only once. V and J are TRBV13 and TRBJ2-1; TRBD2 aligns across 9 bases. J was trimmed by 8 bases and V by 6 bases; bases with no gene match: 17. Germline V gene sequence: CDR1 PRHDT, CDR2 FYEKMQ (reference sequence). The CDR3 spans 17 residues. The CDR3 region has the DNA TGTGCCAGCAGGGGGCTGGGCGGGAGGGCCCCGGTCGATGAGCAGTTCTTC. Translating gives CASRGLGGRAPVDEQFF.

The chain employs TRBV6-1 and TRBJ2-7, with 7 bases fitting TRBD1. The CDR3 covers 15 residues. Germline V gene lookup returns CDR1 MNHNS and CDR2 SASEGT. V shed 4 bases, J shed 6 bases, and the junction held 12 bases outside the gene matches. CDR3 DNA sequence: TGTGCCAGCAGTGGTTCAGGGTTAGGGGGCGTCGAGCAGTACTTC. Translated, it gives CASSGSGLGGVEQYF.

The chain joins TRBV19 to TRBJ2-1; possibly TRBD1 for D (5 bases). The CDR3 totals 12 residues. CDR1 is LNHDA and CDR2 is SQIVND in the germline V gene (reference sequence). V lost 1 base and J lost 8, with 6 bases in between. This CDR3 reads CASSIARDEQFF. CDR3 coding DNA: TGTGCCAGTAGTATAGCCAGGGATGAGCAGTTCTTC.

The rearrangement uses TRBV2 and TRBJ2-3; possibly TRBD2 for D (5 bases). V was shortened by 7 bases and J by 0 bases, with 17 bases between the two germline ends. CDR1 and CDR2 from the germline V gene are SNHLY and FYNNEI. The CDR3 is made up of 16 amino acids. CDR3 residues: CASMRSAETSTDTQYF. CDR3 bases: TGTGCCAGCATGAGGTCAGCGGAGACTAGCACAGATACGCAGTATTTT.

The V and J genes are TRBV29-1 and TRBJ2-3, with D maybe TRBD2 (7 bases). The V gene's germline CDR1 is SQVTM and CDR2 ANQGSEA. Trimming removed 7 bases from V and 0 bases from J, with 17 bases in between. CDR3 size: 15 residues. CDR3: CSAERGGASTDTQYF. DNA for the CDR3: TGCAGCGCGGAGCGTGGGGGGGCAAGCACAGATACGCAGTATTTT.

The chain recombines TRBV6-1 with TRBJ1-4; 8 bases line up with TRBD1. The J segment lost 5 bases and the V segment lost 6 bases, leaving 5 bases of the junction unmatched. The CDR3 loop spans 14 amino acids. Germline V gene lookup returns CDR1 MNHNS and CDR2 SASEGT. As DNA, the CDR3 is TGTGCCAGCAGGGACAGGGCCTTAAATGAAAAACTGTTTTTT. Amino acid sequence: CASRDRALNEKLFF.

The gene calls are TRBV5-6 and TRBJ1-1; TRBD1 might be the D (5 bases). The CDR3 is 15 residues long. Germline CDR1 reads SGHDT; CDR2 reads YYEEEE. Trimming took off 0 bases at V and 4 bases at J, with 13 bases between the two ends. DNA of the CDR3: TGTGCCAGCAGCTTGGCCCCAGGGACTGGCACTGAAGCTTTCTTT. It yields the protein CASSLAPGTGTEAFF. The full variable domain, completed using reference TRBV5-6 and TRBJ1-1, is DAGVTQSPTHLIKTRGQQVTLRCSPKSGHDTVSWYQQALGQGPQFIFQYYEEEERQRGNFPDRFSGHQFPNYSSELNVNALLLGDSALYLCASSLAPGTGTEAFFGQGTRLTVV.

The chain is built from TRBV20-1 and TRBJ2-7, with 7 bases aligning to TRBD1. The CDR3 runs to 11 residues. Germline loops: CDR1 DFQATT, CDR2 SNEGSKA (reference sequence). Losses at the gene ends were 4 bases for V and 9 bases for J; bases not matched to a gene: 6. In nucleotides, the CDR3 is TGCAGTGCTACCAACGCAGGGGGGCAGTACTTC. Translating it yields CSATNAGGQYF.

The DNA for the CDR3 is TGTGCCAGCAGTCTCAGGAGCAATCAGCCCCAGCATTTT. It translates to CASSLRSNQPQHF. The J gene is TRBJ1-5, the V gene TRBV6-1; D is uncertain. This CDR3 region has 13 residues. CDR1 MNHNS and CDR2 SASEGT come from the germline V gene. V was cut by 5 bases and J by 1 base, with 6 bases left in between.

In this sample, this clone turned up once. The rearrangement joins TRBV2 to TRBJ2-1; 9 bases map to TRBD2. With 5 bases clipped from V and 6 bases from J, the junction kept 8 bases outside the gene matches. The CDR3 extends over 15 amino acids. In germline, CDR1 is SNHLY, CDR2 FYNNEI. DNA for the CDR3: TGTGCCAGCAGTTCCACGGGACTAGCCAGCAATGAGCAGTTCTTC. Translating gives CASSSTGLASNEQFF.

The chain carries TRBV19 and TRBJ2-5; TRBD2 might be the D (5 bases). The CDR3 extends over 13 amino acids. Per the germline V gene, CDR1 is LNHDA and CDR2 is SQIVND (reference sequence). V was shortened by 3 bases and J by 5 bases, with 10 bases between the two germline ends. CDR3 in DNA: TGTGCCAGTAGTATTGGTGCGGGTGAGACCCAGTACTTC. It yields the protein CASSIGAGETQYF. The full variable domain, in which reference TRBV19 and TRBJ2-5 provide the parts outside the CDR3, is DGGITQSPKYLFRKEGQNVTLSCEQNLNHDAMYWYRQDPGQGLRLIYYSQIVNDFQKGDIAEGYSVSREKKESFPLTVTSAQKNPTAFYLCASSIGAGETQYFGPGTRLLVL.

This clone was detected only a few times. V and J are TRBV9 and TRBJ1-5, with D possibly being TRBD1 (5 bases). Germline CDR1 is SGDLS and CDR2 is YYNGEE. Between the trimmed V and J ends, which lost 3 bases and 2 bases, there was a span of 15 bases. The CDR3 consists of 16 residues. DNA for the CDR3: TGTGCCAGCAGCGCAACAGGCGATTGGGGCAATCAGCCCCAGCATTTT. As protein: CASSATGDWGNQPQHF.

Details on this clone: Within the sample, other DNA sequences also encode this same CDR3. The chain employs TRBV18 and TRBJ1-2, with D perhaps TRBD1 (6 bases). CDR1 is KGHSH and CDR2 is LQKENI in the germline V gene. This CDR3 has 13 residues. V was clipped by 2 bases and J by 2 bases, with 6 bases between them. The CDR3 sequence: CASSPDRNYGYTF. CDR3 in DNA: TGTGCCAGCTCACCAGACAGGAACTATGGCTACACCTTC.

This chain connects TRBV7-9 to TRBJ2-7; 8 bases match TRBD2. Trimming removed 4 bases from V and 0 bases from J; junction bases left unmatched: 5. This CDR3 is built from 15 residues. Germline-derived CDR1 and CDR2 are SEHNR and FQNEAQ (reference sequence). The DNA for the CDR3 is TGTGCCAGCAGCTCAAAGCGGGAGTTCTCCTACGAGCAGTACTTC. Translating gives CASSSKREFSYEQYF.

This chain connects TRBV15 to TRBJ2-3; 8 bases align to TRBD2. V was clipped by 8 bases and J by 4 bases; unmatched bases: 2. The CDR3 covers 12 residues. Germline V gene lookup returns CDR1 LNHNV and CDR2 YYDKDF (reference sequence). CDR3 coding DNA: TGTGCCACCCGGGGGGGCTCAGATACGCAGTATTTT. Amino acid sequence: CATRGGSDTQYF.

The chain is built from TRBV19 and TRBJ1-2; D call uncertain. The CDR3 is 16 amino acids. Trimming removed 6 bases from V and 0 bases from J, with 17 bases in between. Germline CDR1 reads LNHDA; CDR2 reads SQIVND (reference sequence). CDR3 loop: CASRAVSGGTNYGYTF. In DNA, the CDR3 is TGTGCCAGTAGGGCCGTTAGTGGAGGAACTAACTATGGCTACACCTTC.

V usage is TRBV18 and J usage is TRBJ2-5, with D hard to call. This CDR3 region has 14 residues. Germline V CDR1 and CDR2: KGHSH, LQKENI. V lost 0 bases to trimming and J lost 5 bases, with 10 bases between them. This CDR3 is CASSPPARPETQYF. CDR3 DNA: TGTGCCAGCTCACCACCGGCTAGGCCGGAGACCCAGTACTTC.

In regard to this clone: The junction shows a germline mismatch at one end, possibly a read error. This chain connects TRBV7-7 to TRBJ2-2; 9 bases agree with TRBD1. The CDR3 spans 15 residues. Looked up from germline, CDR1 is SSHAT and CDR2 is FNYEAQ (reference sequence). DNA for the CDR3: TGTGCTAGCAGTCGACAGGGGGTCGGCACCGGGGAGCTGTTTTTT. Translating it yields CASSRQGVGTGELFF.

The chain combines TRBV19 with TRBJ1-1, with a possible D match to TRBD1 (5 bases). The CDR3 is made up of 14 amino acids. V was trimmed by 6 bases and J by 0 bases, leaving 11 bases between them. From germline, CDR1 is LNHDA and CDR2 SQIVND (reference sequence). CDR3 residues: CASRTPGMNTEAFF. The CDR3 region has the DNA TGTGCCAGTAGAACCCCAGGGATGAACACTGAAGCTTTCTTT.

This chain joins TRBV2 and TRBJ2-7; no clear D. This CDR3 spans 13 amino acids. Germline V gene sequence: CDR1 SNHLY, CDR2 FYNNEI. The V end was cut by 0 bases, the J end by 3 bases, with 6 bases between. The CDR3 loop is CASSEAGLYEQYF. The DNA of the CDR3 is TGTGCCAGCAGTGAAGCGGGCCTCTACGAGCAGTACTTC.

This chain links TRBV19 with TRBJ1-2, with D unclear. The V gene lost 6 bases and the J gene lost 5 bases, with 13 bases spanning the gap. Germline CDR1 LNHDA, CDR2 SQIVND (reference sequence). CDR3 length: 13 residues. The CDR3 DNA follows: TGTGCCAGTAGCCCTAGCCCCCTTTATGGCTACACCTTC. This sequence encodes CASSPSPLYGYTF. The full variable domain, with the rest looked up from reference TRBV19 and TRBJ1-2, is DGGITQSPKYLFRKEGQNVTLSCEQNLNHDAMYWYRQDPGQGLRLIYYSQIVNDFQKGDIAEGYSVSREKKESFPLTVTSAQKNPTAFYLCASSPSPLYGYTFGSGTRLTVV.

This clone has more than one count but fewer than ten. The chain has TRBV6-1 and TRBJ1-2, with D perhaps matching TRBD1 (5 bases). Per the germline V gene, CDR1 is MNHNS and CDR2 is SASEGT. The V and J ends lost 7 bases and 0 bases respectively, with 15 bases between them. The CDR3 extends over 15 amino acids. The CDR3 DNA sequence: TGTGCCAGCATGGAGGAGGGGTTAGCTAACTATGGCTACACCTTC. It yields the protein CASMEEGLANYGYTF.

CDR3 sequence reads: CASSPDRTSYEQYF. The CDR3 nucleotides are TGTGCCAGCTCACCGGACAGGACCTCCTACGAGCAGTACTTC. This sequence joins TRBV18 and TRBJ2-7; 7 nucleotides agree with TRBD1. The V gene's germline CDR1 is KGHSH and CDR2 LQKENI. Trimming cost V 3 bases and J 0 bases; bases outside gene matches: 2. CDR3 length: 14 residues.

The CDR3 bases are TGTGCCAGCGGAGCTGGACTAGCGGGGGGGACCGGGGAGCTGTTTTTT. It is translated as CASGAGLAGGTGELFF. The chain has TRBV2 and TRBJ2-2; 15 bases align to TRBD2. In germline, CDR1 is SNHLY, CDR2 FYNNEI. The CDR3 totals 16 residues. The V segment lost 8 bases and the J segment 5 bases; nucleotides outside the gene matches: 6.

This clone was seen once. This sequence joins TRBV6-1 and TRBJ2-7; possible D gene TRBD1, 6 bases. Trimming stripped 5 bases from V and 5 bases from J, with 16 bases between. Germline-derived CDR1 and CDR2 are MNHNS and SASEGT. The CDR3 length is 14 residues. In DNA form, the CDR3 reads TGTGCCAGCAGTCTCGACAGGTCTTTAGACGAGCAGTACTTC. Amino acids: CASSLDRSLDEQYF.

The rearrangement uses TRBV18 and TRBJ1-1; no definite D call. The V end was cut by 6 bases, the J end by 8 bases, with 10 bases between. Germline loops: CDR1 KGHSH, CDR2 LQKENI. There are 11 residues in the CDR3. CDR3: CASSPGSEAFF. DNA of the CDR3: TGTGCCAGCTCGCCCGGGTCCGAAGCTTTCTTT.

This sequence joins TRBV19 and TRBJ2-1, with 8 nucleotides matching TRBD2. The ends lost 11 bases at V and 8 bases at J; junction bases unmatched: 8. There are 12 residues in the CDR3. Germline assignment: CDR1 LNHDA and CDR2 SQIVND (reference sequence). The DNA of the CDR3 is TGTGCCTCAAACACGCGGGGGGATGAGCAGTTCTTC. This sequence encodes CASNTRGDEQFF.

The V gene is TRBV7-2, the J gene TRBJ1-1; no definite D call. V was shortened by 1 base and J by 1 base, with 7 bases between the two germline ends. The V gene's germline CDR1 is SGHTA and CDR2 FQGNSA. The CDR3 spans 14 residues. The CDR3 bases are TGTGCCAGCAGCTTAGACTTCGCGAACACTGAAGCTTTCTTT. This encodes CASSLDFANTEAFF. The entire variable domain, with the rest obtained from reference TRBV7-2 and TRBJ1-1, is as follows: GAGVSQSPSNKVTEKGKDVELRCDPISGHTALYWYRQSLGQGLEFLIYFQGNSAPDKSGLPSDRFSAERTGGSVSTLTIQRTQQEDSAVYLCASSLDFANTEAFFGQGTRLTVV.

The rearrangement joins TRBV29-1 to TRBJ1-1; a possible D gene is TRBD1 (5 bases). The length of the CDR3 is 16 residues. CDR1 and CDR2 from the germline V gene are SQVTM and ANQGSEA. The V and J ends lost 1 base and 7 bases respectively, with 22 bases between them. In nucleotides, the CDR3 is TGCAGCGTTGAAGGCGGGGCCGCGGGGGAACATGTTGAAGCTTTCTTT. Translating gives CSVEGGAAGEHVEAFF.

V and J are TRBV5-1 and TRBJ2-2; D is perhaps TRBD1 (6 bases). Trimming removed 3 bases from V and 1 base from J, with 16 bases in between. CDR3 size: 17 residues. Germline V lookup: CDR1 SGHRS, CDR2 YFSETQ. This CDR3 is CASSWGPSPGNTGELFF. CDR3 coding DNA: TGCGCCAGCAGCTGGGGGCCCTCGCCAGGGAACACCGGGGAGCTGTTTTTT.

The J gene is TRBJ1-1, the V gene TRBV19; 7 nucleotides align to TRBD1. CDR1 is LNHDA, CDR2 SQIVND, per germline (reference sequence). The CDR3 runs to 15 residues. V trimming: 4 bases; J trimming: 3 bases; junction bases outside the gene matches: 8. The CDR3 DNA reads as TGTGCCAGTAGTAGAGCCGACAGGGTGGACACTGAAGCTTTCTTT. Translating it yields CASSRADRVDTEAFF. The full variable domain, its missing parts supplied by reference TRBV19 and TRBJ1-1, is DGGITQSPKYLFRKEGQNVTLSCEQNLNHDAMYWYRQDPGQGLRLIYYSQIVNDFQKGDIAEGYSVSREKKESFPLTVTSAQKNPTAFYLCASSRADRVDTEAFFGQGTRLTVV.